The 16 T cell receptor beta chains presented below share a single source sample, sequenced in a study of graft-versus-host responses after intestinal transplantation. Intraepithelial and lamina propria lymphocytes were released after the graft tissue was processed. Assay: immunoSEQ multiplex PCR; the TCRdb copy retains only in-frame clones and omits some. The sample records almost 30,000 clones, 80% to 85% being singletons. Sequencing used ileum tissue, obtained 98 days after intestinal transplantation. Receptor source: a human patient who received an intestinal transplant, so some T cells may come from the graft donor.

The chain is built from TRBV9 and TRBJ1-2; D is ambiguous. The CDR3 totals 12 residues. With 4 bases removed from V and 4 bases from J, the gap between germline ends came to 8 bases. Germline V gives CDR1 SGDLS, CDR2 YYNGEE. The CDR3: CASSSGSYGYTF. The CDR3 DNA sequence: TGTGCCAGCAGCTCGGGGAGCTATGGCTACACCTTC.

The chain recombines TRBV19 with TRBJ2-7, with D maybe TRBD1 (6 bases). V lost 0 bases and J 5 bases, leaving 20 bases between the germline ends. Germline CDR1 is LNHDA and CDR2 is SQIVND (reference sequence). CDR3 length equals 17 residues. CDR3 residues: CASSIEIRQEENDEQYF. CDR3 bases: TGTGCCAGTAGTATAGAAATCAGACAGGAGGAGAATGACGAGCAGTACTTC.

This chain connects TRBV5-5 to TRBJ2-5; 10 bases agree with TRBD2. This CDR3 region has 17 residues. The V and J ends lost 4 bases and 2 bases, in that order; junction bases with no gene match: 11. The germline CDR1 and CDR2 sequences are SGHKS and YYEKEE (reference sequence). The CDR3 reads CASSPGPTAGGQETQYF. In DNA, the CDR3 is TGTGCCAGCAGCCCTGGGCCTACAGCGGGGGGGCAAGAGACCCAGTACTTC. Looking up the rest from reference TRBV5-5 and TRBJ2-5 gives the full variable domain: DAGVTQSPTHLIKTRGQQVTLRCSPISGHKSVSWYQQVLGQGPQFIFQYYEKEERGRGNFPDRFSARQFPNYSSELNVNALLLGDSALYLCASSPGPTAGGQETQYFGPGTRLLVL.

The CDR3 is CASSSDFSSGNTIYF. The CDR3 nucleotides read TGCGCCAGCAGCTCGGATTTTAGCTCTGGAAACACCATATATTTT. The J gene is TRBJ1-3, the V gene TRBV5-1; D unresolved. The CDR3 spans 15 residues. Trimming stripped 3 bases from V and 0 bases from J, with 10 bases between. The V gene's germline CDR1 is SGHRS and CDR2 YFSETQ.

This sequence joins TRBV10-3 and TRBJ1-2; D might be TRBD1 (5 bases). This CDR3 is built from 12 residues. Between the trimmed V and J ends, which lost 10 bases and 6 bases, there was a span of 15 bases. Germline loops: CDR1 ENHRY, CDR2 SYGVKD. This CDR3 reads CATTAAENGYTF. CDR3 bases: TGTGCCACGACAGCCGCGGAGAATGGCTACACCTTC.

The V and J genes are TRBV27 and TRBJ1-1; unclear D gene. The CDR3 totals 14 residues. The V gene lost 6 bases and the J gene lost 3 bases, with 14 bases spanning the gap. Germline-derived CDR1 and CDR2 are MNHEY and SMNVEV (reference sequence). In DNA, the CDR3 is TGTGCCAGCAGCCTCGGTGGAGGGCACACTGAAGCTTTCTTT. Translation: CASSLGGGHTEAFF.

This chain connects TRBV30 to TRBJ2-7, with D possibly TRBD2 on 6 matching bases. This CDR3 has 14 residues. V was trimmed by 1 base and J by 0 bases, leaving 10 bases between them. Germline V lookup: CDR1 GTSNPN, CDR2 SVGIG (reference sequence). The CDR3 region has the DNA TGTGCCTGGAGTGCGGGGGTGGGCTCCTACGAGCAGTACTTC. This encodes CAWSAGVGSYEQYF.

V and J are TRBV29-1 and TRBJ2-3, with a possible D match to TRBD1 (6 bases). CDR3 size: 19 residues. V dropped 5 bases and J dropped 2 bases, with 29 bases sitting between them. The germline V gene encodes CDR1 SQVTM and CDR2 ANQGSEA. The chain's CDR3 is CSVNLFEPRDTDPTDTQYF. The DNA for the CDR3 is TGCAGCGTTAATCTATTCGAACCCCGGGACACGGATCCCACAGATACGCAGTATTTT.

This clone was counted a few times. Written as DNA, the CDR3 is TGTGCCAGCAGCTTGCATGCTACGGACACTGAAGCTTTCTTT. This gives the protein CASSLHATDTEAFF. This sequence joins TRBV7-9 and TRBJ1-1; no reliable D call. V was pared by 3 bases and J by 3 bases, with 11 bases between. CDR1 is SEHNR, CDR2 FQNEAQ, per germline (reference sequence). The CDR3 extends over 14 amino acids.

The chain uses TRBV6-5 and TRBJ1-6; D not certain. V lost 10 bases, J lost 6 bases, and 16 bases lay in between. From germline, CDR1 is MNHEY and CDR2 SVGAGI. The CDR3 has 14 residues. CDR3 sequence reads: CATTTWHFNSPLHF. The CDR3 bases are TGTGCCACCACCACGTGGCATTTTAATTCACCCCTCCACTTT.

This chain joins TRBV27 and TRBJ1-1; 8 positions agree with TRBD1. The CDR3 runs to 14 residues. Germline V lookup: CDR1 MNHEY, CDR2 SMNVEV (reference sequence). V trimming: 2 bases; J trimming: 12 bases; junction bases outside the gene matches: 11. CDR3 residues: CASSLNGQGAFTFF. The CDR3 DNA reads TGTGCCAGCAGTTTAAACGGGCAGGGGGCCTTTACTTTCTTT.

V gene TRBV19 combines with J gene TRBJ2-7, with D maybe TRBD1 (5 bases). V lost 10 bases, J lost 1 base, and 14 bases lay in between. There are 13 residues in the CDR3. Germline V CDR1 and CDR2: LNHDA, SQIVND (reference sequence). CDR3 nucleotides: TGTGCCACTAAAGACAGCCGATCCTACGAGCAGTACTTC. Its translation: CATKDSRSYEQYF.

The V call is TRBV9, the J call TRBJ1-5; TRBD1 matches at 8 bases. CDR1 and CDR2 (germline): SGDLS, YYNGEE. V gave up 4 bases and J gave up 4 bases; unmatched junction bases: 7. The CDR3 has 15 residues. The CDR3 sequence is CASSPGTGINQPQHF. CDR3 coding DNA: TGTGCCAGCAGCCCCGGGACAGGTATTAATCAGCCCCAGCATTTT. Based on the CDR3 plus reference TRBV9 and TRBJ1-5, the full variable domain is DSGVTQTPKHLITATGQRVTLRCSPRSGDLSVYWYQQSLDQGLQFLIQYYNGEERAKGNILERFSAQQFPDLHSELNLSSLELGDSALYFCASSPGTGINQPQHFGDGTRLSIL.

This clone showed up just a few times. The chain carries TRBV6-5 and TRBJ2-7; perhaps TRBD2 as D (7 bases). Looked up from germline, CDR1 is MNHEY and CDR2 is SVGAGI. The CDR3 covers 14 residues. V gave up 6 bases and J gave up 5 bases, with 17 bases separating them. The CDR3: CASRRFGGLDEQYF. In nucleotides, the CDR3 is TGTGCCAGCAGACGCTTCGGGGGGCTGGACGAGCAGTACTTC.

The genes are TRBV7-3 and TRBJ1-1; 7 positions match TRBD1. Germline lookup yields CDR1 SGHTA and CDR2 FQGTGA. The CDR3 spans 15 residues. The trim removed 5 bases at V and 5 bases at J, leaving 11 bases unmatched. The CDR3 spells CASSLRTGSGTEAFF. CDR3 in DNA: TGTGCCAGCAGCCTGCGGACAGGTTCCGGGACTGAAGCTTTCTTT.

The chain recombines TRBV9 with TRBJ1-6; the match to TRBD1 covers 7 bases. The CDR3 is 16 amino acids. Trimming took 4 bases from V and 6 from J; bases not matched to a gene: 10. Germline CDR1 and CDR2: SGDLS and YYNGEE. The CDR3 region is CASSQAGDSFNSPLHF. Written as DNA, the CDR3 is TGTGCCAGCAGCCAAGCCGGGGACAGCTTTAATTCACCCCTCCACTTT.